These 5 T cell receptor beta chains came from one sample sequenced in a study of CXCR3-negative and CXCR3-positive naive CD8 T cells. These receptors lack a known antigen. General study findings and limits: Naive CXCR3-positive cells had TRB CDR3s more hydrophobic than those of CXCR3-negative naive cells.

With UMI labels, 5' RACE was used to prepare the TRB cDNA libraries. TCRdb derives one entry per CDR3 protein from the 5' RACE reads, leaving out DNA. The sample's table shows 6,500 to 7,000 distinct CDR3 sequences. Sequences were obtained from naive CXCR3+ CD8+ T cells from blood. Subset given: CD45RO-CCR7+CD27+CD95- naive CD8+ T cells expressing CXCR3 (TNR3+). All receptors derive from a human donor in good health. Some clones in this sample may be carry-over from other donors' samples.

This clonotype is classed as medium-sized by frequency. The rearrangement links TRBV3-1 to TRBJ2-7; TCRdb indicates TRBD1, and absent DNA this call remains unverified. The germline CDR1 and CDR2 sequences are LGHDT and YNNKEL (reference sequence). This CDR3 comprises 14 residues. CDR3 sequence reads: CASSHGGQAYEQYF.

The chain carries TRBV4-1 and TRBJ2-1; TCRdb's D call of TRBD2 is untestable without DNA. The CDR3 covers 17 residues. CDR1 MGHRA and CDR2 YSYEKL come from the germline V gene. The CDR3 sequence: CASSLASGTDSYNEQFF.

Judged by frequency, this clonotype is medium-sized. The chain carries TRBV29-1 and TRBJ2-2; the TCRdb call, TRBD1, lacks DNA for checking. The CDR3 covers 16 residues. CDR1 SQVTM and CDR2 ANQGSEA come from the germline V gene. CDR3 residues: CSARTGVIVNTGELFF.

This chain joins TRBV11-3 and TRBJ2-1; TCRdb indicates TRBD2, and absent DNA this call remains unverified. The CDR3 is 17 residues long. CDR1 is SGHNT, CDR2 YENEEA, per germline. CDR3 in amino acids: CASSPWTSGSSYDEQFF.

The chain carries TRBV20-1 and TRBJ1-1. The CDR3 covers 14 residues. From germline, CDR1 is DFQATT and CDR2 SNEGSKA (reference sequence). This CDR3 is CSARWRAGNTEAFF.